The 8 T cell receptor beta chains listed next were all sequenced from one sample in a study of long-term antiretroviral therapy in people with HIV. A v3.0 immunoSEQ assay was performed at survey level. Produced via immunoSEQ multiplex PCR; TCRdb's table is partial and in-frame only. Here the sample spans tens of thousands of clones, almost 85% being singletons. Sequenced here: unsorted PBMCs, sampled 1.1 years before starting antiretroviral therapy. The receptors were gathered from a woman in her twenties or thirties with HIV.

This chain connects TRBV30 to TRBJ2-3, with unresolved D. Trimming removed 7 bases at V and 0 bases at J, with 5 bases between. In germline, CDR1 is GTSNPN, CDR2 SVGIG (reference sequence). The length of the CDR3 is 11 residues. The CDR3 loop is CASDSTDTQYF. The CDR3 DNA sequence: TGTGCCTCTGACAGCACAGATACGCAGTATTTT.

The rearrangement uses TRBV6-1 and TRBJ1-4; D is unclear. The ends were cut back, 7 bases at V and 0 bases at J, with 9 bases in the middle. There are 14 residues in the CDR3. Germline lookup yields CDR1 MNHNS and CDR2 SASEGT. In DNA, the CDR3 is TGTGCCAGCACCAAGGGAGCAACTAATGAAAAACTGTTTTTT. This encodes CASTKGATNEKLFF.

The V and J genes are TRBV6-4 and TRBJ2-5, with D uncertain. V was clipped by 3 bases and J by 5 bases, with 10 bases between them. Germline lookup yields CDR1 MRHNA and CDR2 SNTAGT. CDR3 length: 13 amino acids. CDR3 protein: CASSEGPNETQYF. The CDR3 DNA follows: TGTGCCAGCAGTGAAGGGCCTAACGAGACCCAGTACTTC.

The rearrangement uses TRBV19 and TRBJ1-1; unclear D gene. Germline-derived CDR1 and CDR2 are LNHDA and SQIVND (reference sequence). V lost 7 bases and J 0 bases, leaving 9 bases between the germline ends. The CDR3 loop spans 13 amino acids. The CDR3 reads CASTEALNTEAFF. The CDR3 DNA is TGTGCCAGTACGGAGGCCCTGAACACTGAAGCTTTCTTT. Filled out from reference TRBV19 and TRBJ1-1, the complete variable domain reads DGGITQSPKYLFRKEGQNVTLSCEQNLNHDAMYWYRQDPGQGLRLIYYSQIVNDFQKGDIAEGYSVSREKKESFPLTVTSAQKNPTAFYLCASTEALNTEAFFGQGTRLTVV.

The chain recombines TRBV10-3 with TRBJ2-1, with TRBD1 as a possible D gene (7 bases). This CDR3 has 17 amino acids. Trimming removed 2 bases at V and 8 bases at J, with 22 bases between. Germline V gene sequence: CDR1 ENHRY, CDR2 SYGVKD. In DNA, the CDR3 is TGTGCCATCAGTGAGCGCCAGGGGGGCGCCTCAATCCATGAGCAGTTCTTC. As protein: CAISERQGGASIHEQFF.

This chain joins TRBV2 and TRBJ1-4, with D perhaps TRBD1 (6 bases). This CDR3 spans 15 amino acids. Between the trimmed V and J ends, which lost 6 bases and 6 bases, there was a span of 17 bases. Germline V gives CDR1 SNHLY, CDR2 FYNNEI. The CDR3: CASRARQVLDEKLFF. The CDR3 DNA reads TGTGCCAGCAGAGCCCGACAGGTCTTGGATGAAAAACTGTTTTTT.

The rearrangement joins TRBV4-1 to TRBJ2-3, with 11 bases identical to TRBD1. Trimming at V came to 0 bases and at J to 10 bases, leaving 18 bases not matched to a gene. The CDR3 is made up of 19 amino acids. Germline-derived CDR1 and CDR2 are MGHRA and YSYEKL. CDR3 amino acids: CASSQDRKGQGDLGRAQYF. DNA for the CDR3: TGCGCCAGCAGCCAAGATAGGAAGGGACAGGGGGATCTAGGGAGGGCGCAGTATTTT.

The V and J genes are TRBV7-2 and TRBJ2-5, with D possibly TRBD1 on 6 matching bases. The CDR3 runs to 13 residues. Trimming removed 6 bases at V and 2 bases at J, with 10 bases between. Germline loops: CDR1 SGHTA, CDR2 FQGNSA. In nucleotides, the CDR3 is TGTGCCAGCAGTTACAGGGTACAAGAGACCCAGTACTTC. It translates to CASSYRVQETQYF.